This TCR beta chain derives from a study of neurological immune-mediated disorders. The V and J ends lost 10 bases and 3 bases, in that order; junction bases with no gene match: 5. The CDR3 totals 12 residues. Germline V gene lookup returns CDR1 ENHRY and CDR2 SYGVKD. Sample time point: technical triplicate 1. Study results and limitations: There were no CDR3 amino acid sequences shared by expanded clones across subjects, a result suggesting private repertoires in all groups.

In its sample, this clonotype was seen many times. Antigen: not known. The method for making cDNA was 5'RACE, and it used 10-nucleotide random UMIs. Over 200 million TCR-beta sequences (from 15-18 subjects) were yielded by each sequencing run. TCRdb redid the calling of the 5' RACE reads with MiXCR, one entry per CDR3 protein. The sample consists of tens of thousands of distinct CDR3 sequences, under 15% of them appearing once. This receptor was identified in a female donor with HTLV-1-associated myelopathy (HAM/TSP). Sequencing was carried out using CD4+ T cells from blood. This rearrangement joins TRBV10-3 to TRBJ2-7, with 8 nucleotides matching TRBD2. The chain's CDR3 is CATGGEVYEQYF. In DNA, the CDR3 is TGTGCCACGGGGGGGGAGGTCTACGAGCAGTACTTC.